The 17 T cell receptor beta chains presented below share a single source sample, sequenced in a study of OX40 agonist ivuxolimab in advanced cancers. Libraries were prepared by immunoSEQ multiplex PCR; TCRdb keeps only in-frame clonotypes and omits some of them. Of roughly 68,000 clones listed, 89% are singletons. Sequenced material: CD4+ or CD8+ T cells sorted from blood, taken in a trial of the OX40 agonist ivuxolimab. Receptor source: an adult with an advanced solid tumor such as melanoma, head and neck, liver or kidney cancer.

This clone was recorded only once. The J gene is TRBJ2-5, the V gene TRBV11-3, with TRBD2 matching 8 bases. CDR3 size: 14 residues. Germline CDR1 is SGHNT and CDR2 is YENEEA. The ends lost 5 bases at V and 5 bases at J; junction bases unmatched: 7. CDR3 in DNA: TGTGCCAGCAGCCCAGCGGGAGTCCCGGAGACCCAGTACTTC. Translation gives CASSPAGVPETQYF.

The chain combines TRBV15 with TRBJ2-5; 8 nucleotides match TRBD1. The CDR3 loop spans 14 amino acids. Germline trimming cut 3 bases from V and 3 bases from J; bases unmatched to any gene: 3. The germline V gene encodes CDR1 LNHNV and CDR2 YYDKDF (reference sequence). CDR3 DNA sequence: TGTGCCACCAGCAGCGGACAGGGCGAAGAGACCCAGTACTTC. Protein sequence: CATSSGQGEETQYF.

This clone was detected once. This chain joins TRBV21-1 and TRBJ1-1; the DNA was not used to check the table's D call, TRBD1. TRBV21-1 is described as a pseudogene. The CDR3 is 17 amino acids. The DNA for the CDR3 is TGTGCCAGCAGCCACCTACCTACAGGGGCCCTCGGCACTGAAGCTTTCTTT. Translating gives CASSHLPTGALGTEAFF.

The chain combines TRBV19 with TRBJ2-7, with 10 bases aligning to TRBD2. This CDR3 is 15 amino acids long. In germline, CDR1 is LNHDA, CDR2 SQIVND (reference sequence). V gave up 5 bases and J gave up 5 bases; unmatched junction bases: 9. The CDR3 sequence is CASSSIAGGNDEQYF. In DNA form, the CDR3 reads TGTGCCAGTAGTTCCATAGCGGGAGGAAACGACGAGCAGTACTTC.

The chain joins TRBV27 to TRBJ1-2; TRBD1 is a possible D gene (5 bases). CDR3 length: 14 amino acids. CDR1 is MNHEY, CDR2 SMNVEV, per germline (reference sequence). The V and J ends lost 7 bases and 8 bases respectively, with 20 bases between them. The CDR3: CASKRSTYKGGYTF. Written as DNA, the CDR3 is TGTGCCAGCAAGAGGAGTACCTATAAGGGGGGCTACACCTTC.

V is TRBV9 and J is TRBJ2-7; D call uncertain. Per germline, CDR1 SGDLS and CDR2 YYNGEE. The CDR3 runs 13 residues. V was trimmed by 0 bases and J by 4 bases, leaving 8 bases between them. The CDR3 DNA sequence: TGTGCCAGCAGCGTAGCTCCAGTTTACGAGCAGTACTTC. Translation gives CASSVAPVYEQYF.

The chain employs TRBV7-3 and TRBJ2-5; D not certain. This CDR3 is 13 amino acids long. The V and J ends lost 0 bases and 5 bases respectively, with 7 bases between them. Per the germline V gene, CDR1 is SGHTA and CDR2 is FQGTGA. The CDR3 DNA reads TGTGCCAGCAGCTTAACTATGGAGGAGACCCAGTACTTC. This gives the protein CASSLTMEETQYF.

This clone showed up just a few times. This chain links TRBV27 with TRBJ2-7; perhaps D is TRBD1 or TRBD2 (5 bases each). CDR3 size: 15 residues. Germline-derived CDR1 and CDR2 are MNHEY and SMNVEV (reference sequence). Trimming pared 0 bases from V and 2 bases from J, leaving 11 bases between. The CDR3 bases are TGTGCCAGCAGTTTATCCGGGACGGAAGCCTACGAGCAGTACTTC. It encodes CASSLSGTEAYEQYF.

This chain links TRBV27 with TRBJ1-4, with no clear D. The CDR3 runs to 16 residues. The V end was cut by 4 bases, the J end by 2 bases, with 14 bases between. Germline loops: CDR1 MNHEY, CDR2 SMNVEV (reference sequence). DNA of the CDR3: TGTGCCAGCAGTTCCCTTGGAAGGGCGACTAATGAAAAACTGTTTTTT. Its protein product is CASSSLGRATNEKLFF.

The chain is built from TRBV2 and TRBJ1-4; perhaps TRBD1 as D (5 bases). CDR3 length equals 14 residues. Trimming pared 7 bases from V and 4 bases from J, leaving 13 bases between. Germline loops: CDR1 SNHLY, CDR2 FYNNEI. Here the CDR3 DNA reads TGTGCCAGCATGAGAGGGGAGGGTAATGAAAAACTGTTTTTT. Protein product: CASMRGEGNEKLFF.

The J gene is TRBJ2-7, the V gene TRBV28, with 15 bases aligning to TRBD2. J gave up 3 bases and V 5 bases, and 11 bases lay outside the gene matches. Germline V gene sequence: CDR1 MDHEN, CDR2 SYDVKM. CDR3 size: 18 residues. The CDR3 DNA reads TGTGCCAGCAGTCCCGGACTAGCGGGAGGGCCTTTGATCTACGAGCAGTACTTC. It is translated as CASSPGLAGGPLIYEQYF.

This rearrangement joins TRBV5-1 to TRBJ2-1; D unclear. CDR3 length: 15 amino acids. Germline-derived CDR1 and CDR2 are SGHRS and YFSETQ. V dropped 4 bases and J dropped 2 bases, with 13 bases sitting between them. CDR3 loop: CASSPRLAPYNEQFF. In nucleotides, the CDR3 is TGCGCCAGCAGCCCTCGGCTGGCCCCCTACAATGAGCAGTTCTTC.

This chain uses TRBV6-1 with TRBJ2-1; 7 positions agree with TRBD2. The junction had 15 bases not matched to a gene; V was cut back by 8 bases and J by 8 bases. There are 15 residues in the CDR3. The germline gives CDR1 MNHNS, CDR2 SASEGT. The CDR3 sequence is CASLSRLADHDEQFF. The CDR3 DNA is TGTGCCAGCCTTAGCCGGCTAGCGGACCACGATGAGCAGTTCTTC.

The rearrangement uses TRBV7-9 and TRBJ2-3; 9 nucleotides line up with TRBD2. Unmatched junction bases numbered 17, after V lost 8 bases and J lost 5 bases. This CDR3 region has 17 residues. Germline CDR1 SEHNR, CDR2 FQNEAQ (reference sequence). CDR3 nucleotide sequence: TGTGCCAGCTCCCGGGGAGGTAGCGGGAGCCAAGGAGATACGCAGTATTTT. Protein product: CASSRGGSGSQGDTQYF.

The CDR3 nucleotides are TGTGCCAGCAGCTTAGGACCGTCGACTAGCGGGAGGGTCAATGAGCAGTTCTTC. Its translation is CASSLGPSTSGRVNEQFF. The rearrangement joins TRBV7-6 to TRBJ2-1; TRBD2 aligns across 14 bases. Germline loops: CDR1 SGHVS, CDR2 FNYEAQ. CDR3 length equals 18 residues. Trimming took 1 base from V and 6 from J; bases not matched to a gene: 8.

The rearrangement uses TRBV7-2 and TRBJ2-5, with D tentatively TRBD2 (6 bases). The CDR3 is made up of 17 amino acids. Germline CDR1 and CDR2: SGHTA and FQGNSA. Trimming shortened V by 1 base and J by 4 bases, and 19 bases separated the two germline ends. The CDR3, as DNA: TGTGCCAGCAGCTTAGAGGGGAGGCAGGTATCGAGAGAGACCCAGTACTTC. Its translation: CASSLEGRQVSRETQYF.

This sequence joins TRBV7-3 and TRBJ2-2; 10 bases are shared with TRBD2. The CDR3 has 15 amino acids. V lost 5 bases, J lost 4 bases, and 4 bases stayed unmatched. The germline gives CDR1 SGHTA, CDR2 FQGTGA. CDR3 in DNA: TGTGCCAGCAGCCCTAGCGGGAGCAGCACCGGGGAGCTGTTTTTT. As protein: CASSPSGSSTGELFF.